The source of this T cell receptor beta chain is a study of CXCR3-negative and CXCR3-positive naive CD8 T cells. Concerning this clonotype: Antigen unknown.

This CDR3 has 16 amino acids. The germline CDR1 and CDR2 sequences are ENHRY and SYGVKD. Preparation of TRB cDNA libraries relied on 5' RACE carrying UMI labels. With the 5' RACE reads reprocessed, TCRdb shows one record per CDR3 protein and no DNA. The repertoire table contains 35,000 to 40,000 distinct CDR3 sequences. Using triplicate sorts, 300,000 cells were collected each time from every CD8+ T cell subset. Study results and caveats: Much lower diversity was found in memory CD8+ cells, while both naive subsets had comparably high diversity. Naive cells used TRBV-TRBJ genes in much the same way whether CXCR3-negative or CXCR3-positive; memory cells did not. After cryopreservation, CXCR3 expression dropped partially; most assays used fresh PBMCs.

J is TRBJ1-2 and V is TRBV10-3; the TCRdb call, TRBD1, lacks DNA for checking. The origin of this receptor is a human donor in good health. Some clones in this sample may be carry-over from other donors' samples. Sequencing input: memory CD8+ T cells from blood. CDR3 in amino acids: CAISEAGREANYGYTF.